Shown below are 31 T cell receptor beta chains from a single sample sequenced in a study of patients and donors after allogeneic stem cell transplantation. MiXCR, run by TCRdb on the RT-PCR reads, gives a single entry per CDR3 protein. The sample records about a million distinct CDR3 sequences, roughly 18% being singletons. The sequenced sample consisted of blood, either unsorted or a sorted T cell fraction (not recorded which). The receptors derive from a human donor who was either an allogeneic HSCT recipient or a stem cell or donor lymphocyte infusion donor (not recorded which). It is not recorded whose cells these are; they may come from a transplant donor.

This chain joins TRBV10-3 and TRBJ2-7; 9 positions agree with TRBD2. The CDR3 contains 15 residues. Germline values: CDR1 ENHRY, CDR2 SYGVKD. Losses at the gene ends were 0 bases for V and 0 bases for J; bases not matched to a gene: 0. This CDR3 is CAISESTSGSYEQYF. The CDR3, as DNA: TGTGCCATCAGTGAGTCGACTAGCGGCTCCTACGAGCAGTACTTC.

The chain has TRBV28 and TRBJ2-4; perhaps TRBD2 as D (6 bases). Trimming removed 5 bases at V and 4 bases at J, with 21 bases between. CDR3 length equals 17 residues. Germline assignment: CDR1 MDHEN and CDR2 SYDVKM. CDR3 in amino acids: CASSPLVLAERKNIQYF. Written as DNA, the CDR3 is TGTGCCAGCAGTCCCCTCGTCTTAGCGGAGAGGAAAAACATTCAGTACTTC.

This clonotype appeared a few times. In nucleotides, the CDR3 is TGTGCCAGCAGTCCGCTCCCAGGGGGATCCCTTAGCTACACCTTC. The encoded protein is CASSPLPGGSLSYTF. The chain employs TRBV12-3 or TRBV12-4 and TRBJ1-2; TRBD1 aligns across 7 bases. V was clipped by 5 bases and J by 9 bases; unmatched bases: 15. This CDR3 has 15 amino acids.

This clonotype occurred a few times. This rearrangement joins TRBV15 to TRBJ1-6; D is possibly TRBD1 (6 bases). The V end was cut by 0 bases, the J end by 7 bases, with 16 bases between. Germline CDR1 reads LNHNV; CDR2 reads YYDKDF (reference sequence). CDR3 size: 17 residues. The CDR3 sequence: CATSRDRDNPGNSPLHF. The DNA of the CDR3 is TGTGCCACCAGCAGAGACCGGGACAACCCTGGCAATTCACCCCTCCACTTT.

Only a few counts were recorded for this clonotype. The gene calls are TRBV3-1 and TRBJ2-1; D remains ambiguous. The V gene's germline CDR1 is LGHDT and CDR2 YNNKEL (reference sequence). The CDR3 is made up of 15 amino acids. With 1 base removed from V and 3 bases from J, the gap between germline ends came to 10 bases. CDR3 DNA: TGTGCCAGCAGCCAAGCCCCGGGCTACTACAATGAGCAGTTCTTC. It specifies CASSQAPGYYNEQFF.

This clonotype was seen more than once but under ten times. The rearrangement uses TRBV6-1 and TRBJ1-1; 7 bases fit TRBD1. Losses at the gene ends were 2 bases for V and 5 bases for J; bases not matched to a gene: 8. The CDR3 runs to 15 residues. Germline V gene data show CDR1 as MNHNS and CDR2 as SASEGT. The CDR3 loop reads CASSEKRQGRTEAFF. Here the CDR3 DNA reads TGTGCCAGCAGTGAAAAGCGACAGGGACGGACTGAAGCTTTCTTT.

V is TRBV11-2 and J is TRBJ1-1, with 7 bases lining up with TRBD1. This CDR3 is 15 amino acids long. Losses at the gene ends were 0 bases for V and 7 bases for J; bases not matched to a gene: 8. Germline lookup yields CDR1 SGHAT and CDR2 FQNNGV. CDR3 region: CASSLEGVRQGEAFF. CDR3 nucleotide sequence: TGTGCCAGCAGCTTAGAGGGGGTAAGACAGGGTGAAGCTTTCTTT.

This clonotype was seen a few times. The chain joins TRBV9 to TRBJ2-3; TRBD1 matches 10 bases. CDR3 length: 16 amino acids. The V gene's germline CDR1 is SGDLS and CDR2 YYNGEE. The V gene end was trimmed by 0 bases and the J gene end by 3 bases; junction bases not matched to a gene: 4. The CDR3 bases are TGTGCCAGCAGCGTAGGAGGGACAGGGGAAACAGATACGCAGTATTTT. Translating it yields CASSVGGTGETDTQYF.

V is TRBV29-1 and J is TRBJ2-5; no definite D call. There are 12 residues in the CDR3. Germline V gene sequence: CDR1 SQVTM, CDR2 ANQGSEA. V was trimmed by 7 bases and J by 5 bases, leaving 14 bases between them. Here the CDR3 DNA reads TGCAGCGCCGGCGGATTCAGGGAGACCCAGTACTTC. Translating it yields CSAGGFRETQYF.

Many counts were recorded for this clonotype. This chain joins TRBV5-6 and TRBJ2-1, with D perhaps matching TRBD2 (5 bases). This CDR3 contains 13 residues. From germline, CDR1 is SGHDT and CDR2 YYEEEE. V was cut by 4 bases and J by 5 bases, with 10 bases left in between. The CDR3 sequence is CASSRGPDNEQFF. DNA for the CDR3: TGTGCCAGCAGCCGAGGGCCAGACAATGAGCAGTTCTTC.

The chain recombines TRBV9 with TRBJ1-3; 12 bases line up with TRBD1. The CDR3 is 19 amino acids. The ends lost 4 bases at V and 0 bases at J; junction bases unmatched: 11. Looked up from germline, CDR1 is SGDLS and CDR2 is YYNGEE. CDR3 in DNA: TGTGCCAGCAGCCGTACGGGGACAGGGGGCTCCCACTCTGGAAACACCATATATTTT. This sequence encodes CASSRTGTGGSHSGNTIYF. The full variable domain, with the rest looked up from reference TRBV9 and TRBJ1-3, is DSGVTQTPKHLITATGQRVTLRCSPRSGDLSVYWYQQSLDQGLQFLIQYYNGEERAKGNILERFSAQQFPDLHSELNLSSLELGDSALYFCASSRTGTGGSHSGNTIYFGEGSWLTVV.

CDR3: CASSSGQDTQYF. In nucleotides, the CDR3 is TGTGCCAGCAGCTCAGGACAAGATACGCAGTATTTT. The rearrangement links TRBV7-9 to TRBJ2-3; TRBD1 might be the D (5 bases). Germline CDR1 is SEHNR and CDR2 is FQNEAQ (reference sequence). This CDR3 spans 12 amino acids. V was cut by 4 bases and J by 5 bases, with 7 bases left in between.

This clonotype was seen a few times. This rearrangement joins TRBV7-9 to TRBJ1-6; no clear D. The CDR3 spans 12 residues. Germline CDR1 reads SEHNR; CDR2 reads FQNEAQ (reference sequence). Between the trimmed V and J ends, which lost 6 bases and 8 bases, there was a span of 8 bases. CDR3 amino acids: CASSDPHSPLHF. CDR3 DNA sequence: TGTGCCAGCAGTGACCCTCATTCACCCCTCCACTTT.

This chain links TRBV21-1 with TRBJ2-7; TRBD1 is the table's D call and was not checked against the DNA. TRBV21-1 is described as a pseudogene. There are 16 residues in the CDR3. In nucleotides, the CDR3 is TGTGCCAGCAGCCATCCTCGGTGGGGCAGGCGCTACGAGCAGTACTTC. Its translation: CASSHPRWGRRYEQYF.

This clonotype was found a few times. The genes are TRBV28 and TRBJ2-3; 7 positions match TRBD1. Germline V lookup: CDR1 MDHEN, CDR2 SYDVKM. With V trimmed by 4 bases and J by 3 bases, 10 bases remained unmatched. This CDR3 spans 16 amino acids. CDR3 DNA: TGTGCCAGCAGTTCTCAGACAGGGTACGCGACAGATACGCAGTATTTT. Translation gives CASSSQTGYATDTQYF.

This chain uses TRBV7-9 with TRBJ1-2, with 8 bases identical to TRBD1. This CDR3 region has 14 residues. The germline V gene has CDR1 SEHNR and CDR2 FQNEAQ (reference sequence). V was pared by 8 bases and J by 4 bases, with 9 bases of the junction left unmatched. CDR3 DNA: TGTGCCAGCGCATTGGGACAGGAAATCTATGGCTACACCTTC. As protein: CASALGQEIYGYTF.

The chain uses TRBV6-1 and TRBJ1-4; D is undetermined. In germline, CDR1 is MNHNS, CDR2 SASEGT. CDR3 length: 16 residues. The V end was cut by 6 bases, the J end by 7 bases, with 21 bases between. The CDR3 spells CASSPQVSRRFEKLFF. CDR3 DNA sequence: TGTGCCAGCAGCCCCCAAGTTTCCCGACGGTTTGAAAAACTGTTTTTT.

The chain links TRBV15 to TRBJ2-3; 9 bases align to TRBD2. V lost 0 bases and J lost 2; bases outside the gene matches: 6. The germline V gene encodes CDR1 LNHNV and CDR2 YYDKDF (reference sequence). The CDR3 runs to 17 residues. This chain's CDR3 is CATSRDGAGGVTDTQYF. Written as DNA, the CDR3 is TGTGCCACCAGCAGAGATGGGGCGGGGGGGGTCACAGATACGCAGTATTTT.

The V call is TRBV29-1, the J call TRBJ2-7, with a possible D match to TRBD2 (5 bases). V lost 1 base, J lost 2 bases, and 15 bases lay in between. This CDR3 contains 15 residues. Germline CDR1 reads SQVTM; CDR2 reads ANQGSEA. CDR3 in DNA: TGCAGCGTTGAAGGTACGGGATCGATCACCTACGAGCAGTACTTC. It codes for CSVEGTGSITYEQYF.

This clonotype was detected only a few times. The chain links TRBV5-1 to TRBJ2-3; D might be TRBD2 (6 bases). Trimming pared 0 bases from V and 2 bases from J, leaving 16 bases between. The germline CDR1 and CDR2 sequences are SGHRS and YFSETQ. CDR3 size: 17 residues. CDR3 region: CASSLDVRLGATDTQYF. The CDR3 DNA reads TGCGCCAGCAGCTTGGATGTCCGACTAGGGGCCACAGATACGCAGTATTTT.

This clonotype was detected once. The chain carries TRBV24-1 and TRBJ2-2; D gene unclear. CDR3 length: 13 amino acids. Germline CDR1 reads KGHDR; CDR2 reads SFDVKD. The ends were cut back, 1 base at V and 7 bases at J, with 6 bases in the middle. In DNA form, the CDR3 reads TGTGCCACCAGTGATTTTTGGGTCGGGGAGCTGTTTTTT. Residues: CATSDFWVGELFF.

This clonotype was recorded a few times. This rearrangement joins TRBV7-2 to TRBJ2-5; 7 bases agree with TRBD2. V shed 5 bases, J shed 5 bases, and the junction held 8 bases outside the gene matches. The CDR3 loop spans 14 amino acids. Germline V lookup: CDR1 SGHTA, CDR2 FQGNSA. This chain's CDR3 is CASSRRGSLETQYF. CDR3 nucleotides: TGTGCCAGCAGCCGCCGCGGGAGTTTGGAGACCCAGTACTTC.

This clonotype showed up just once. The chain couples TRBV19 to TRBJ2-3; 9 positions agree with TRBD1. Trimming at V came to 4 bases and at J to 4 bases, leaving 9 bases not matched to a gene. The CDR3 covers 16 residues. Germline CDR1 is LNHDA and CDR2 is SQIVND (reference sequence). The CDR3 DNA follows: TGTGCCAGTAGTACGGGACAGGGTAATGGCGCAGATACGCAGTATTTT. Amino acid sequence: CASSTGQGNGADTQYF.

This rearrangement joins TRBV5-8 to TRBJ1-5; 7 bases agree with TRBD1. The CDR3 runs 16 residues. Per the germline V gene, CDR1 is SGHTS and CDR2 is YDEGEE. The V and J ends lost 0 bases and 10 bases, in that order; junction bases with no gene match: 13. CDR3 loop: CASSLESTGPGQPQHF. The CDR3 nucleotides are TGTGCCAGCAGCTTGGAATCGACAGGGCCCGGGCAACCCCAGCATTTT.

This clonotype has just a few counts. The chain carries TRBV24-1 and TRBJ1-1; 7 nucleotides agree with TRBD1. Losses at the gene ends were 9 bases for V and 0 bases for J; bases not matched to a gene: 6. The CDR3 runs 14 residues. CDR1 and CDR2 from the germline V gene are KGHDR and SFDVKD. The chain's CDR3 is CATGGQTMNTEAFF. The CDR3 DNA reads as TGTGCCACCGGGGGACAGACCATGAACACTGAAGCTTTCTTT.

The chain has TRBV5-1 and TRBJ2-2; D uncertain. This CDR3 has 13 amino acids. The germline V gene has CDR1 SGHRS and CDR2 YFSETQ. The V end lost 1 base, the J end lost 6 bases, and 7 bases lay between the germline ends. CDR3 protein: CASSLFDAGELFF. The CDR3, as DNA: TGCGCCAGCAGCTTGTTCGACGCCGGGGAGCTGTTTTTT.

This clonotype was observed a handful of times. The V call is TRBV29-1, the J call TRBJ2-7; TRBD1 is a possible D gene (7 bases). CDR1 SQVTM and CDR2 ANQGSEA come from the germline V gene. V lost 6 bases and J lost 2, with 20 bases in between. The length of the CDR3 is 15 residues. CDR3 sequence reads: CSVTYQAGQTYEQYF. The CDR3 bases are TGCAGCGTGACTTATCAGGCGGGACAGACCTACGAGCAGTACTTC.

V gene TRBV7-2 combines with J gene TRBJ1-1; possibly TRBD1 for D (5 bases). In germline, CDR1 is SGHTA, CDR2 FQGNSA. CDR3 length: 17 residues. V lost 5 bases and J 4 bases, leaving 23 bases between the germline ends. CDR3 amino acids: CASSRGVGGTVVTEAFF. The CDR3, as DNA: TGTGCCAGCAGCCGAGGGGTCGGGGGGACCGTGGTCACTGAAGCTTTCTTT.

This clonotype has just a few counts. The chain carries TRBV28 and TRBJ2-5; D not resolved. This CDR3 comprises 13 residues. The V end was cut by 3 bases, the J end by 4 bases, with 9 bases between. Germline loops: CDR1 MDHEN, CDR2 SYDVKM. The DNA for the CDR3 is TGTGCCAGCAGTTTTAGGTGGCGAGAGACCCAGTACTTC. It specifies CASSFRWRETQYF. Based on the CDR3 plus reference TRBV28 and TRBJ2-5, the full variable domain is DVKVTQSSRYLVKRTGEKVFLECVQDMDHENMFWYRQDPGLGLRLIYFSYDVKMKEKGDIPEGYSVSREKKERFSLILESASTNQTSMYLCASSFRWRETQYFGPGTRLLVL.

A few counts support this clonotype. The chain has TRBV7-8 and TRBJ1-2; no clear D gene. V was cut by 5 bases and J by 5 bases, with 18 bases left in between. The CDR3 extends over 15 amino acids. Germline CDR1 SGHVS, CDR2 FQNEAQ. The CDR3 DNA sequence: TGTGCCAGCAGCGGACCCCCCGCGAGGGATTATGGCTACACCTTC. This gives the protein CASSGPPARDYGYTF.

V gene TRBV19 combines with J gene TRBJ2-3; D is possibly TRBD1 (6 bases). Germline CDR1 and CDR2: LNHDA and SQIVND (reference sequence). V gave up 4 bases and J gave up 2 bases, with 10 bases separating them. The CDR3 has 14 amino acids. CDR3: CASSNPGDTDTQYF. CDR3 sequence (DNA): TGTGCCAGTAGTAACCCAGGGGACACAGATACGCAGTATTTT.